Listed below are T cell receptor beta chains from one sample, sequenced in a study of blood T cells in healthy people across ages. A single record per CDR3 protein comes from TCRdb applying MiXCR to the 5' RACE reads. The top ten hold 3.6% of the sample, which has a few hundred thousand distinct CDR3 sequences, roughly a quarter seen once. The same sample was also used in a study of T cells of mothers and their children.

Sequencing was carried out using blood. The receptors come from a boy aged 2 to 10 in good health. CDR3s include the opening cysteine and the closing phenylalanine or tryptophan. D genes are given only for firm matches. The size entry is marked missing in some rows and otherwise reads once, few, many or a size class.

V: TRBV14; D: .; size: .; length: 15; J: TRBJ2-2; DNA: TGTGCCAGCACTTACGGGGGAGCAGAAATCGGGGAGCTGTTTTTT; CDR3: CASTYGGAEIGELFF
V: TRBV10-3; D: TRBD2; size: .; length: 13; J: TRBJ2-3; DNA: TGTGCCATCGGTGAGTCGACTAGCGAGGCGCAGTATTTT; CDR3: CAIGESTSEAQYF
V: TRBV7-9; D: .; size: .; length: 10; J: TRBJ1-1; DNA: TGTGCCAGCAGCTTAGATGAAGCTTTCTTT; CDR3: CASSLDEAFF
V: TRBV20-1; D: .; size: many; length: 12; J: TRBJ1-4; DNA: TGCAGTGTTTCTCCCACCGGCGAAAAACTGTTTTTT; CDR3: CSVSPTGEKLFF
V: TRBV9; D: .; size: .; length: 14; J: TRBJ2-5; DNA: TGTGCCAGCAGCGTAGATGGGGCAAAAGAGACCCAGTACTTC; CDR3: CASSVDGAKETQYF
V: TRBV6-5; D: TRBD2; size: .; length: 15; J: TRBJ2-7; DNA: TGTGCCAGCAGTTACCAACGGGGGGTTCGGAACGAGCAGTACTTC; CDR3: CASSYQRGVRNEQYF
V: TRBV18; D: .; size: .; length: 14; J: TRBJ1-4; DNA: TGTGCCAGCTCCTTCCGGGAGGTTAATGAAAAACTGTTTTTT; CDR3: CASSFREVNEKLFF
V: TRBV20-1; D: .; size: .; length: 12; J: TRBJ1-2; DNA: TGCAGTGCTGCGGGGTGGGACTATGGCTACACCTTC; CDR3: CSAAGWDYGYTF
V: TRBV14; D: TRBD2; size: few; length: 16; J: TRBJ2-7; DNA: TGTGCCAGCAGCCAAAGGTTAGCGGGAGTGGGGTACGAGCAGTACTTC; CDR3: CASSQRLAGVGYEQYF
V: TRBV28; D: .; size: .; length: 13; J: TRBJ2-1; DNA: TGTGCCAGCACCCACAGGGGAGGCAATGAGCAGTTCTTC; CDR3: CASTHRGGNEQFF
V: TRBV6-5; D: TRBD2; size: .; length: 15; J: TRBJ2-5; DNA: TGTGCCAGCAGCTACTTAGCGGGGGGGCGGGAGACCCAGTACTTC; CDR3: CASSYLAGGRETQYF
V: TRBV10-2; D: .; size: few; length: 15; J: TRBJ1-5; DNA: TGCGCCAGCAGAACCGGGTCCCAAGTTAATCAGCCCCAGCATTTT; CDR3: CASRTGSQVNQPQHF
V: TRBV6-2/TRBV6-3; D: .; size: .; length: 15; J: TRBJ1-5; DNA: TGTGCCAGCAGTTACGGCCTTACGCGGGGTCAGCCCCAGCATTTT; CDR3: CASSYGLTRGQPQHF
V: TRBV9; D: .; size: .; length: 16; J: TRBJ2-1; DNA: TGTGCCAGCAGCGTAGCCGGACGGGGAGCAGGGGATGAGCAGTTCTTC; CDR3: CASSVAGRGAGDEQFF
V: TRBV20-1; D: TRBD2; size: .; length: 17; J: TRBJ2-1; DNA: TGCAGTGCCCTTAGGACTAGCGGGGGACTCTCCTACAATGAGCAGTTCTTC; CDR3: CSALRTSGGLSYNEQFF
V: TRBV4-3; D: TRBD2; size: .; length: 18; J: TRBJ2-5; DNA: TGCGCCAGCAGCCAGATGCTAGCGGGAGAAGCCACCCGGGTGGAGCAGTACTTC; CDR3: CASSQMLAGEATRVEQYF
V: TRBV6-6; D: .; size: few; length: 12; J: TRBJ2-5; DNA: TGTGCCAGCAGTTACTCTCTGGAGACCCAGTACTTC; CDR3: CASSYSLETQYF
V: TRBV5-1; D: TRBD2; size: .; length: 16; J: TRBJ2-4; DNA: TGCGCCAGCAGCTTGGACGGTGCGGGGGGGCCAGACATTCAGTACTTC; CDR3: CASSLDGAGGPDIQYF
V: TRBV9; D: TRBD2; size: .; length: 17; J: TRBJ2-5; DNA: TGTGCCAGCAGCGTAGGCTCCCCGACTAGCTGGAGGGAGACCCAGTACTTC; CDR3: CASSVGSPTSWRETQYF
V: TRBV20-1; D: TRBD1; size: .; length: 15; J: TRBJ2-2; DNA: TGCAGTGCTCAGGACAGGTTCGCGAACACCGGGGAGCTGTTTTTT; CDR3: CSAQDRFANTGELFF
V: TRBV30; D: .; size: few; length: 13; J: TRBJ2-3; DNA: TGTGCCTGGAGTGTTTCGGGGGAGAACACGCAGTATTTT; CDR3: CAWSVSGENTQYF
V: TRBV20-1; D: .; size: few; length: 12; J: TRBJ1-2; DNA: TGCAGTGCTAGAGGGGGCTACTATGGCTACACCTTC; CDR3: CSARGGYYGYTF
V: TRBV12-3/TRBV12-4; D: .; size: few; length: 12; J: TRBJ2-5; DNA: TGTGCCAGCAGTCCCCCAGGGGACGGTCAGTACTTC; CDR3: CASSPPGDGQYF
V: TRBV12-5; D: TRBD2; size: once; length: 17; J: TRBJ2-4; DNA: TGTGCTAGTGGCTTTACGGGGACTAGCGGTGCGAAAAACATTCAGTACTTC; CDR3: CASGFTGTSGAKNIQYF
V: TRBV7-6; D: TRBD2; size: .; length: 15; J: TRBJ2-1; DNA: TGTGCCAGCAGTCCTGGACTAGCGGGGGGGGTTGAGCAGTTCTTC; CDR3: CASSPGLAGGVEQFF
V: TRBV12-3/TRBV12-4; D: TRBD1; size: .; length: 15; J: TRBJ1-4; DNA: TGTGCCAGCAGTCCCCGGGACAGAAGTAATGAAAAACTGTTTTTT; CDR3: CASSPRDRSNEKLFF
V: TRBV6-1; D: TRBD2; size: few; length: 16; J: TRBJ2-3; DNA: TGTGCCAGCAGAACTAGCGGGGGGGCCCAGCCAGATACGCAGTATTTT; CDR3: CASRTSGGAQPDTQYF
V: TRBV7-6; D: .; size: .; length: 15; J: TRBJ2-1; DNA: TGTGCCAGCAGCACCCAGCTTGGGTCCTACAATGAGCAGTTCTTC; CDR3: CASSTQLGSYNEQFF
V: TRBV27; D: TRBD2; size: .; length: 15; J: TRBJ2-2; DNA: TGTGCCAGCAGTCGGACTAGCGGGAGCACCGGGGAGCTGTTTTTT; CDR3: CASSRTSGSTGELFF